The next 10 T cell receptor beta chains were all read from a single sample in a study of blood T cell repertoires in COVID-19. Some clones are missing from TCRdb's copy, which holds only in-frame ones; the method was immunoSEQ multiplex PCR. The table lists under 300,000 clones, 88% of them singletons. The specimen sequenced was peripheral blood. Receptor source: a woman in her thirties with acute or convalescent COVID-19.

This chain uses TRBV2 with TRBJ2-2; the match to TRBD2 covers 10 bases. Germline V lookup: CDR1 SNHLY, CDR2 FYNNEI. This CDR3 comprises 15 residues. V lost 8 bases and J lost 0; bases outside the gene matches: 3. CDR3 DNA sequence: TGTGCCAGCCAAGGACTAGCGGCGAACACCGGGGAGCTGTTTTTT. Its translation: CASQGLAANTGELFF.

The V call is TRBV5-1, the J call TRBJ2-1; no clear D gene. The V gene's germline CDR1 is SGHRS and CDR2 YFSETQ. The CDR3 is 14 amino acids. Trimming removed 4 bases at V and 8 bases at J, with 16 bases between. This chain's CDR3 is CASSITLRSYEQFF. CDR3 nucleotides: TGCGCCAGCAGCATAACCTTACGGTCTTATGAGCAGTTCTTC.

V gene TRBV9 combines with J gene TRBJ2-7, with 8 bases identical to TRBD1. The germline V gene has CDR1 SGDLS and CDR2 YYNGEE. This CDR3 has 15 amino acids. The V gene end was trimmed by 3 bases and the J gene end by 6 bases; junction bases not matched to a gene: 11. The CDR3: CASSGRQGTAVEQYF. The CDR3 coding sequence is TGTGCCAGCAGCGGTCGACAGGGGACCGCAGTCGAGCAGTACTTC.

The J gene is TRBJ2-5, the V gene TRBV7-7; 11 bases align to TRBD2. Trimming cost V 5 bases and J 4 bases; bases outside gene matches: 6. In germline, CDR1 is SSHAT, CDR2 FNYEAQ (reference sequence). This CDR3 contains 15 residues. CDR3 amino acids: CASSPRLAGRETQYF. CDR3 sequence (DNA): TGTGCCAGCAGCCCTCGACTAGCGGGAAGAGAGACCCAGTACTTC.

CDR3 bases: TGTGCCAGCAGCTTGGCACTAGCGGAGAACACCGGGGAGCTGTTTTTT. Translating it yields CASSLALAENTGELFF. The gene calls are TRBV5-6 and TRBJ2-2; the match to TRBD2 covers 8 bases. Looked up from germline, CDR1 is SGHDT and CDR2 is YYEEEE. CDR3 length: 16 amino acids. Trimming cost V 0 bases and J 1 base; bases outside gene matches: 2.

J is TRBJ2-7 and V is TRBV19; TRBD1 aligns across 12 bases. V dropped 4 bases and J dropped 7; count of bases not matched to a gene: 11. The germline gives CDR1 LNHDA, CDR2 SQIVND (reference sequence). This CDR3 spans 16 amino acids. The CDR3 coding sequence is TGTGCCAGTAGTAGGGTACCGGGACAGGGGGCTTTGGAGCAGTACTTC. This encodes CASSRVPGQGALEQYF.

The chain couples TRBV5-8 to TRBJ1-2; possibly TRBD1 for D (5 bases). The CDR3 has 15 residues. Per the germline V gene, CDR1 is SGHTS and CDR2 is YDEGEE. Between the trimmed V and J ends, which lost 7 bases and 5 bases, there was a span of 21 bases. This chain's CDR3 is CASHRFVGGFYGYTF. The CDR3 DNA reads TGTGCCAGCCACCGATTTGTGGGGGGGTTTTATGGCTACACCTTC.

The chain's CDR3 is CAWSRGLRSSYNSPLHF. The CDR3 DNA reads as TGTGCCTGGAGTAGGGGACTGCGGAGCTCCTATAATTCACCCCTCCACTTT. The chain employs TRBV30 and TRBJ1-6; maybe TRBD1 (5 bases). Germline loops: CDR1 GTSNPN, CDR2 SVGIG (reference sequence). There are 17 residues in the CDR3. The V end was cut by 2 bases, the J end by 0 bases, with 14 bases between.

The J gene is TRBJ1-6, the V gene TRBV30; D not resolved. The length of the CDR3 is 14 residues. Per germline, CDR1 GTSNPN and CDR2 SVGIG (reference sequence). V lost 0 bases, J lost 5 bases, and 8 bases lay in between. The CDR3 sequence: CAWSVGGHNSPLHF. The CDR3 region has the DNA TGTGCCTGGAGTGTAGGCGGCCATAATTCACCCCTCCACTTT.

This clone was recorded a few times. This rearrangement joins TRBV7-8 to TRBJ1-6; 10 positions match TRBD1. The CDR3 runs 17 residues. Germline V gives CDR1 SGHVS, CDR2 FQNEAQ. V lost 5 bases and J lost 0; bases outside the gene matches: 4. The CDR3 sequence is CASSPRQGASYNSPLHF. As DNA, the CDR3 is TGTGCCAGCAGCCCTAGACAGGGGGCCTCCTATAATTCACCCCTCCACTTT.